Below, 5 T cell receptor beta chains from the same sample are listed, as sequenced in a study of regulatory T cells in long-lasting Graves disease. Sequencing libraries for TCR beta were prepared with iRepertoire HTBI primers and Arm-PCR of CDR3 regions. TCRdb passed the multiplex PCR reads through MiXCR, listing each CDR3 protein once. Of over 450,000 distinct CDR3 sequences in the sample, around 13% are singletons; the top ten hold roughly 8.2%. Noted time point: newly diagnosed GD, antithyroid drugs for less than 3 months. PBMC RNA served as the TCR library source. This same sample was also taken into another study, of T cells in Graves' hyperthyroidism and ophthalmopathy.

The sequencing here drew on peripheral blood mononuclear cells (PBMCs), taken at new diagnosis, from a patient treated with antithyroid drugs. All receptors derive from a woman in her 30s with Graves disease.

This clonotype has at least ten counts. This chain links TRBV30 with TRBJ2-1; the match to TRBD1 covers 8 bases. V lost 2 bases, J lost 6 bases, and 6 bases stayed unmatched. This CDR3 contains 14 residues. The germline V gene encodes CDR1 GTSNPN and CDR2 SVGIG (reference sequence). CDR3 nucleotide sequence: TGTGCCTGGAGTCGTGGGACAGGCAGCAATGAGCAGTTCTTC. Protein product: CAWSRGTGSNEQFF.

This chain joins TRBV6-5 and TRBJ2-5, with D perhaps TRBD2 (6 bases). CDR3 length: 16 amino acids. CDR1 and CDR2 from the germline V gene are MNHEY and SVGAGI. Trimming removed 2 bases at V and 7 bases at J, with 20 bases between. Here the CDR3 DNA reads TGTGCCAGCAGTTACCGAGGGGACGGGGGTGGGTGGACCCAGTACTTC. It encodes CASSYRGDGGGWTQYF.

The sample holds many counts of this clonotype. The V and J genes are TRBV3-1 and TRBJ1-2; D call uncertain. V was clipped by 2 bases and J by 4 bases, with 14 bases between them. This CDR3 contains 15 residues. In germline, CDR1 is LGHDT, CDR2 YNNKEL (reference sequence). The CDR3 region is CASSQSGSRFYGYTF. CDR3 DNA: TGTGCCAGCAGCCAATCGGGCTCCCGCTTCTATGGCTACACCTTC.

This clonotype showed up many times. This sequence joins TRBV7-9 and TRBJ1-6, with unresolved D. V lost 3 bases, J lost 6 bases, and 6 bases lay in between. This CDR3 contains 13 residues. Germline lookup yields CDR1 SEHNR and CDR2 FQNEAQ (reference sequence). CDR3 DNA: TGTGCCAGCAGCTTTAGGGTTAATTCACCCCTCCACTTT. Translating it yields CASSFRVNSPLHF.

This clonotype was recorded many times. A junction boundary mismatches the germline segment, possibly from a read error. This chain links TRBV28 with TRBJ2-2, with D unclear. Germline CDR1 reads MDHEN; CDR2 reads SYDVKM. CDR3 length equals 12 residues. This CDR3 is CASSVWTGELFF. CDR3 in DNA: TGTGCCAGCAGTGTATGGACCGGGGAGCTGTTTTTT.